The source of this TCR beta chain is a study of cytomegalovirus exposure and HLA in healthy donors. This clone has a handful of counts. Its antigen is unknown. The study ran its PCR with 60 Vbeta and 13 Jbeta primers. Profiling relied on immunoSEQ multiplex PCR, and the TCRdb table lists in-frame clones only, not all of them. The table lists about 110,000 clones, 73% of them singletons. Study results and limitations: Later analysis found that TCR beta chains associated with HLA were more clonally expanded than other, equally common chains.

Regarding donors, all were healthy bone marrow donors. CDR1 and CDR2 (germline): LGHNA, YNFKEQ. The CDR3 is made up of 15 amino acids. Trimming cost V 3 bases and J 6 bases; bases outside gene matches: 11. The chain couples TRBV4-2 to TRBJ2-7; 7 nucleotides agree with TRBD1. The sample consisted of PBMCs. This clonotype originated in a man aged 25-40 years in good health and CMV-seronegative. The CDR3 nucleotides read TGTGCCAGCAGCCAGCCAGACAGGGATCGTCGCGAGCAGTACTTC. Protein product: CASSQPDRDRREQYF.